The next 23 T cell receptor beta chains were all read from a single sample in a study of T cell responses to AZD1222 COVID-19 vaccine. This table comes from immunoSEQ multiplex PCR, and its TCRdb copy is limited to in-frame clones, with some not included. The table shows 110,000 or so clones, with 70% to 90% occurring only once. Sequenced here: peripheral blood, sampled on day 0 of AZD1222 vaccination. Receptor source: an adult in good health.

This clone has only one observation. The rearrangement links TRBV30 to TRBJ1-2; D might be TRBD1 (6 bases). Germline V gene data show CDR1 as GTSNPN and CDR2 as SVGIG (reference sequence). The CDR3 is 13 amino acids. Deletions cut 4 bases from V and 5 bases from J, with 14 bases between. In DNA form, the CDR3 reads TGTGCCTGGAAGAAGGGGGTCGGGTATGGCTACACCTTC. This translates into CAWKKGVGYGYTF.

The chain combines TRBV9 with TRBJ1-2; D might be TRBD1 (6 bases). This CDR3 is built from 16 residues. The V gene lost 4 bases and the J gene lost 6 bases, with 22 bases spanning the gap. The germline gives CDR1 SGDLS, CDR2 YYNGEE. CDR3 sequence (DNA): TGTGCCAGCAGCTCATTTGGGGGGCCCACGGTGAATGGCTACACCTTC. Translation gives CASSSFGGPTVNGYTF. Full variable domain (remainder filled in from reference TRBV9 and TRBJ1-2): DSGVTQTPKHLITATGQRVTLRCSPRSGDLSVYWYQQSLDQGLQFLIQYYNGEERAKGNILERFSAQQFPDLHSELNLSSLELGDSALYFCASSSFGGPTVNGYTFGSGTRLTVV.

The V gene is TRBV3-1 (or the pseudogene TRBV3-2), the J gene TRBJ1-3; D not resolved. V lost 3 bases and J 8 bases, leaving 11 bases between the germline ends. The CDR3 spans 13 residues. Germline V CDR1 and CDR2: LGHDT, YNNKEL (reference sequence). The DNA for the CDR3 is TGTGCCAGCAGCCAGAACCGGGGAGACACCATATATTTT. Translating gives CASSQNRGDTIYF.

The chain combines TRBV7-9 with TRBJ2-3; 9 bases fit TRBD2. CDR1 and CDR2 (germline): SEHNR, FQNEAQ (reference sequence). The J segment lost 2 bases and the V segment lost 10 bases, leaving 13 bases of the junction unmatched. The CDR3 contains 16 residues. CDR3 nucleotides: TGTGCCACCACGAAGATTCTAGCGGGGTCCACAGATACGCAGTATTTT. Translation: CATTKILAGSTDTQYF. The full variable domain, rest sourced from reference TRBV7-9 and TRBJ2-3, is DTGVSQNPRHKITKRGQNVTFRCDPISEHNRLYWYRQTLGQGPEFLTYFQNEAQLEKSRLLSDRFSAERPKGSFSTLEIQRTEQGDSAMYLCATTKILAGSTDTQYFGPGTRLTVL.

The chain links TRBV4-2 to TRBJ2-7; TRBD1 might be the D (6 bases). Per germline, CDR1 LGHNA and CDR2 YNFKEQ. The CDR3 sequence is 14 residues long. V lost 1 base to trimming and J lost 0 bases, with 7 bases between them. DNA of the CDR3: TGTGCCAGCAGCCAAGGGACAGTCTCCTACGAGCAGTACTTC. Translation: CASSQGTVSYEQYF.

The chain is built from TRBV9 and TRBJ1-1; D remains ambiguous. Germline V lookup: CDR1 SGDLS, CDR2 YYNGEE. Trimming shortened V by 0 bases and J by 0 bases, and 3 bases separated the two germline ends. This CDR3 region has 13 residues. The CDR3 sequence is CASSVAVNTEAFF. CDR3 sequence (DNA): TGTGCCAGCAGCGTAGCGGTGAACACTGAAGCTTTCTTT.

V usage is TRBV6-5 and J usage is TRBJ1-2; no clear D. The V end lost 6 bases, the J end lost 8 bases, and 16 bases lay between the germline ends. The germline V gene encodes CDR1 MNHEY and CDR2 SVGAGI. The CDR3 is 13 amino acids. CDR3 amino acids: CASSLRESGGYTF. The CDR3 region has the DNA TGTGCCAGCAGCCTGAGGGAGTCTGGCGGCTACACCTTC.

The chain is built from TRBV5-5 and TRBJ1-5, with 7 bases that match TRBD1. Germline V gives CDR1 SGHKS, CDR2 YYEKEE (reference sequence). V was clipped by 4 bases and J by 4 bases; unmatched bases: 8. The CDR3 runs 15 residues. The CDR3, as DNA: TGTGCCAGCAGCCGGGGGGGACAGCTAAATCAGCCCCAGCATTTT. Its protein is CASSRGGQLNQPQHF.

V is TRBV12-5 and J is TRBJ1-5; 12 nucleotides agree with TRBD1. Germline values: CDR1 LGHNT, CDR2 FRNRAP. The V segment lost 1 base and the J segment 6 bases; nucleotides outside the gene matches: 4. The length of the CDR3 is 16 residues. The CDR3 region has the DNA TGTGCTAGTGGTTTGGGGGGGACAGGGGGCACTCAGCCCCAGCATTTT. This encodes CASGLGGTGGTQPQHF.

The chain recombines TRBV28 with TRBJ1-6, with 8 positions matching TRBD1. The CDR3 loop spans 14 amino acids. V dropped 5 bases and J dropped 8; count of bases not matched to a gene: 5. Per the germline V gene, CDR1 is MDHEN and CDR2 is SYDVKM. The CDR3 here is CASSAGTGDSPLHF. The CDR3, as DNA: TGTGCCAGCAGTGCCGGGACAGGTGATTCACCCCTCCACTTT.

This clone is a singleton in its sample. CDR3 in amino acids: CARSIDRSGEQYV. The CDR3 bases are TGTGCCAGAAGCATCGACAGGTCCGGCGAGCAGTACGTC. The rearrangement links TRBV7-5 to TRBJ2-7; the tabulated D call, TRBD1, remains unverified against the DNA. TRBV7-5 corresponds to a pseudogene. This CDR3 contains 13 residues.

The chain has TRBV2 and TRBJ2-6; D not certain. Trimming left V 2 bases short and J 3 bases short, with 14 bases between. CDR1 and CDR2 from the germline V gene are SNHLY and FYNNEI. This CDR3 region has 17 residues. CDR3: CASSERSGRVGANVLTF. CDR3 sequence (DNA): TGTGCCAGCAGTGAAAGGTCGGGTAGGGTTGGGGCCAACGTCCTGACTTTC. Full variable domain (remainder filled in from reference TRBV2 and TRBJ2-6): EPEVTQTPSHQVTQMGQEVILRCVPISNHLYFYWYRQILGQKVEFLVSFYNNEISEKSEIFDDQFSVERPDGSNFTLKIRSTKLEDSAMYFCASSERSGRVGANVLTFGAGSRLTVL.

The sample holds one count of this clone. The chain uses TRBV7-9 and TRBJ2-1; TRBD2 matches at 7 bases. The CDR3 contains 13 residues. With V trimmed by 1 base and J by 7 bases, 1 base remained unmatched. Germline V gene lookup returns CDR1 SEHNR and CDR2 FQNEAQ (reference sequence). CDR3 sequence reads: CASSLVGGNEQFF. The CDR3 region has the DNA TGTGCCAGCAGCTTAGTCGGGGGGAATGAGCAGTTCTTC.

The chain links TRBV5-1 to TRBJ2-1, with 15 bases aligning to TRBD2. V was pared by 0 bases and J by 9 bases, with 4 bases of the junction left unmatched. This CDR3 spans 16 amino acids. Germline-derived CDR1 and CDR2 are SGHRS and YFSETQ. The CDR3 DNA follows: TGCGCCAGCAGCTTGGTTGCGGGACTAGCGGGAGGTGAGCAGTTCTTC. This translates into CASSLVAGLAGGEQFF. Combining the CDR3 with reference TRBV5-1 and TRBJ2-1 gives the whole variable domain KAGVTQTPRYLIKTRGQQVTLSCSPISGHRSVSWYQQTPGQGLQFLFEYFSETQRNKGNFPGRFSGRQFSNSRSEMNVSTLELGDSALYLCASSLVAGLAGGEQFFGPGTRLTVL.

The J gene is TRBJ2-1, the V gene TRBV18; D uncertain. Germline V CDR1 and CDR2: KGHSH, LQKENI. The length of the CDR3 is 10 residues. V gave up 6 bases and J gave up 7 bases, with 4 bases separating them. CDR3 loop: CASSGNEQFF. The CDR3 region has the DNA TGTGCCAGCTCGGGAAATGAGCAGTTCTTC.

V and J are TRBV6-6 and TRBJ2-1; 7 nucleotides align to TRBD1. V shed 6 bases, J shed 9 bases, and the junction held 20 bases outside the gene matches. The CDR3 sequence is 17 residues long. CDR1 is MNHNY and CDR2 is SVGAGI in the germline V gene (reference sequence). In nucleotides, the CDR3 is TGTGCCAGCAGCCGAAAACGAAGGGACAGTTCTCTTAGTGAGCAGTTCTTC. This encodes CASSRKRRDSSLSEQFF.

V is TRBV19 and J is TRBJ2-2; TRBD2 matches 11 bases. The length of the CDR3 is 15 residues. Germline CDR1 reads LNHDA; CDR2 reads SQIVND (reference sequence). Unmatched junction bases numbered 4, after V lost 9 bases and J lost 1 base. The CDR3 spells CASYTSGGNTGELFF. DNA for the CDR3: TGTGCCAGCTATACTAGCGGGGGGAACACCGGGGAGCTGTTTTTT.

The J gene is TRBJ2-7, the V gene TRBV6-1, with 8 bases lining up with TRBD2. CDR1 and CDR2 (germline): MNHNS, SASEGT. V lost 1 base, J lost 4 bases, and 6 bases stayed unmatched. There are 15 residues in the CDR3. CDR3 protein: CASSEGSGGPYEQYV. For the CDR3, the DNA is TGTGCCAGCAGTGAAGGCAGCGGGGGACCTTACGAGCAGTACGTC.

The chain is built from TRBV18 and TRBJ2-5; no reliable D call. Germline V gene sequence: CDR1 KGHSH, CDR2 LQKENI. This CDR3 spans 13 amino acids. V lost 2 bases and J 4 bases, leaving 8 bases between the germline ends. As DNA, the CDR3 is TGTGCCAGCTCACCAGGGTCCGGAGAGACCCAGTACTTC. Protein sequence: CASSPGSGETQYF.

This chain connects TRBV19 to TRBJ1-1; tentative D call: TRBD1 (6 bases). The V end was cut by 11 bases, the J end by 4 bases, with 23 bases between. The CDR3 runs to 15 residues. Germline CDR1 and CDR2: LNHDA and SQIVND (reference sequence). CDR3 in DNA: TGTGCCTCGGAAAGGGACACCTTTAGTAGCACTGAAGCTTTCTTT. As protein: CASERDTFSSTEAFF.

The CDR3 DNA sequence: TGTGCCAGCAGCCCAACTAGCGGGAGAGAGACCCAGTACTTC. This encodes CASSPTSGRETQYF. The rearrangement joins TRBV7-9 to TRBJ2-5, with 11 nucleotides matching TRBD2. After removal of 5 bases from V and 4 bases from J, the junction contained 3 bases not matched to a gene. Germline CDR1 is SEHNR and CDR2 is FQNEAQ (reference sequence). The CDR3 is 14 amino acids. The full variable domain, completed using reference TRBV7-9 and TRBJ2-5, is DTGVSQNPRHKITKRGQNVTFRCDPISEHNRLYWYRQTLGQGPEFLTYFQNEAQLEKSRLLSDRFSAERPKGSFSTLEIQRTEQGDSAMYLCASSPTSGRETQYFGPGTRLLVL.

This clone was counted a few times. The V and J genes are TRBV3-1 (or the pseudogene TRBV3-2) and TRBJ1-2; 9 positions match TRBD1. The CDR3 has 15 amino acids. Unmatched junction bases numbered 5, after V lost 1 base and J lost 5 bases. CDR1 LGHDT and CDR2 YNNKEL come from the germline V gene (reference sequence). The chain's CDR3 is CASSQAQTGGYGYTF. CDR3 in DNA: TGTGCCAGCAGCCAAGCGCAGACAGGGGGATATGGCTACACCTTC.

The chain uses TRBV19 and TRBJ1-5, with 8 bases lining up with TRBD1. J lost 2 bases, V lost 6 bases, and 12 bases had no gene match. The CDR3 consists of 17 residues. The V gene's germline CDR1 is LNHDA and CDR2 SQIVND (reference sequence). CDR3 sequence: CASRKGQGGGGNQPQHF. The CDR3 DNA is TGTGCCAGTAGAAAAGGACAGGGTGGTGGTGGCAATCAGCCCCAGCATTTT.